This TCR beta chain was recovered during a study of Graves' ophthalmopathy and Graves' hyperthyroidism. RNA transcripts yielded amplified TCR beta CDR3 regions. An initial RT-PCR round employing HTBI primers preceded a second-round multiplex PCR. TCRdb used MiXCR to reprocess the multiplex PCR reads, holding one entry per CDR3 protein. The sample records 560,000 or so distinct CDR3 sequences, 39% being singletons. General observations from the study: Built on 13 signatures, a model told ophthalmopathy apart from stable hyperthyroidism with approximately 85% sensitivity and around 80% specificity.

If patients had other autoimmune diseases, uncontrolled infections, pregnancy or lactation, they were excluded. The diagnostic workup employed clinical symptoms, serum thyroxine, TRAb, thyroid ultrasound and orbital computed tomography. This clonotype was observed a few times. Its antigen is as yet unknown. Sequencing was done on a sample of peripheral blood or thyroid tissue (not recorded which). This sequence originates from an adult man with Graves' hyperthyroidism.

The CDR3 DNA reads TGCAGTGCTAGAACAGGGGCTAGCGGCTACAATGAGCAGTTCTTC. Protein sequence: CSARTGASGYNEQFF. V gene TRBV20-1 combines with J gene TRBJ2-7; tentatively, D is TRBD1 or TRBD2 (7 bases each). TRBJ2-1 matches the DNA end more closely, so the J call is doubtful. Per the germline V gene, CDR1 is DFQATT and CDR2 is SNEGSKA (reference sequence). This CDR3 is built from 15 residues.